The rows below give T cell receptor beta chains drawn from one sample of a study of early T cells in non-severe SARS-CoV-2 infection. TCRdb reprocessed the 5' RACE reads with MiXCR, giving one entry per CDR3 protein. The data show about 33,000 distinct CDR3 sequences, around 6% seen once. The sequenced sample was whole blood. The receptors originated from an adult who was a healthcare worker with PCR-confirmed SARS-CoV-2 infection or an uninfected control (not recorded which). Both conserved end residues are part of each CDR3. The order of the fields is CDR3 protein, CDR3 DNA, V gene, clone size, J gene, D gene. The D gene is left open where the match is weak. Rows give clone size only sometimes, using once, few, many, or a class for an expanded clone.

CDR3aa: CASSYKRGSTDTQYF
CDR3nt: TGTGCCAGCAGTTACAAGCGGGGGAGCACAGATACGCAGTATTTT
v_gene: TRBV6-2/TRBV6-3
abundance: many
j_gene: TRBJ2-3
d_gene: TRBD2

CDR3aa: CASSQDLGSSYEQYF
CDR3nt: TGTGCCAGCAGCCAAGATCTAGGGAGCTCCTACGAGCAGTACTTC
v_gene: TRBV3-1
abundance: many
j_gene: TRBJ2-7
d_gene: NA

CDR3aa: CASSANHEQFF
CDR3nt: TGTGCCAGCAGTGCGAATCATGAGCAGTTCTTC
v_gene: TRBV6-1
abundance: many
j_gene: TRBJ2-1
d_gene: NA

CDR3aa: CASSTREVSGTDTQYF
CDR3nt: TGTGCCAGCAGCACCCGGGAGGTCAGCGGCACAGATACGCAGTATTTT
v_gene: TRBV7-9
abundance: many
j_gene: TRBJ2-3
d_gene: TRBD2

CDR3aa: CASSLDRQGAYEQYF
CDR3nt: TGTGCCAGCAGCTTGGACCGGCAGGGAGCCTACGAGCAGTACTTC
v_gene: TRBV5-4
abundance: few
j_gene: TRBJ2-7
d_gene: NA

CDR3aa: CASSQDYGSGGAYEQYF
CDR3nt: TGCGCCAGCAGCCAAGATTATGGTAGCGGGGGGGCCTACGAGCAGTACTTC
v_gene: TRBV4-3
abundance: many
j_gene: TRBJ2-7
d_gene: TRBD2

CDR3aa: CASSEHSLGETQYF
CDR3nt: TGTGCCAGCAGCGAACACTCCTTGGGGGAGACCCAGTACTTC
v_gene: TRBV9
abundance: many
j_gene: TRBJ2-5
d_gene: NA

CDR3aa: CASSSELAGGVEQFF
CDR3nt: TGTGCCAGCAGCTCCGAGCTAGCGGGGGGGGTTGAGCAGTTCTTC
v_gene: TRBV7-2
abundance: NA
j_gene: TRBJ2-1
d_gene: TRBD2

CDR3aa: CASSPKRLGELFF
CDR3nt: TGTGCCAGCAGCCCCAAGAGGTTGGGGGAGCTGTTTTTT
v_gene: TRBV13
abundance: few
j_gene: TRBJ2-2
d_gene: NA

CDR3aa: CASSVDDGIYNEQFF
CDR3nt: TGTGCCAGCAGCGTAGATGACGGCATTTACAATGAGCAGTTCTTC
v_gene: TRBV9
abundance: many
j_gene: TRBJ2-1
d_gene: NA

CDR3aa: CASSPPKFYEQYF
CDR3nt: TGTGCCAGCAGCCCGCCGAAGTTTTACGAGCAGTACTTC
v_gene: TRBV7-9
abundance: few
j_gene: TRBJ2-7
d_gene: NA

CDR3aa: CASSPRLGDRATYEQYF
CDR3nt: TGTGCCAGCTCACCACGGTTAGGCGACAGAGCGACCTACGAGCAGTACTTC
v_gene: TRBV18
abundance: NA
j_gene: TRBJ2-7
d_gene: NA

CDR3aa: CASSPRLAGGSYNEQFF
CDR3nt: TGTGCCAGCAGCCCCAGACTAGCGGGGGGGAGCTACAATGAGCAGTTCTTC
v_gene: TRBV11-2
abundance: many
j_gene: TRBJ2-1
d_gene: TRBD2

CDR3aa: CAINGDSYYGYTF
CDR3nt: TGTGCCATCAACGGGGACAGTTACTATGGCTACACCTTC
v_gene: TRBV10-3
abundance: many
j_gene: TRBJ1-2
d_gene: TRBD1

CDR3aa: CAARGGDFNSPLHF
CDR3nt: TGTGCCGCCAGGGGAGGTGACTTTAATTCACCCCTCCACTTT
v_gene: TRBV10-3
abundance: many
j_gene: TRBJ1-6
d_gene: NA

CDR3aa: CASSIDLHRQYEQYF
CDR3nt: TGTGCCAGTAGTATAGATCTACATAGACAATACGAGCAGTACTTC
v_gene: TRBV19
abundance: few
j_gene: TRBJ2-7
d_gene: NA

CDR3aa: CASSSQTGPNEKLFF
CDR3nt: TGTGCCAGCAGCTCCCAGACAGGACCTAATGAAAAACTGTTTTTT
v_gene: TRBV7-2
abundance: few
j_gene: TRBJ1-4
d_gene: NA

CDR3aa: CASSPNSGGAVGEQFF
CDR3nt: TGTGCCAGCAGCCCTAATAGCGGGGGGGCCGTCGGTGAGCAGTTCTTC
v_gene: TRBV9
abundance: many
j_gene: TRBJ2-1
d_gene: TRBD2

CDR3aa: CASSASADYGYTF
CDR3nt: TGTGCCAGCTCTGCCAGCGCGGACTATGGCTACACCTTC
v_gene: TRBV18
abundance: many
j_gene: TRBJ1-2
d_gene: NA

CDR3aa: CASSQGTGKSTDTQYF
CDR3nt: TGCGCCAGCAGCCAAGGGACAGGAAAAAGCACAGATACGCAGTATTTT
v_gene: TRBV4-3
abundance: few
j_gene: TRBJ2-3
d_gene: TRBD1

CDR3aa: CASSLGNTRSGANVLTF
CDR3nt: TGTGCCAGCAGTTTGGGCAACACGAGGTCTGGGGCCAACGTCCTGACTTTC
v_gene: TRBV12-3/TRBV12-4
abundance: NA
j_gene: TRBJ2-6
d_gene: NA

CDR3aa: CSANEGRTNTGELFF
CDR3nt: TGCAGTGCTAATGAGGGACGGACGAACACCGGGGAGCTGTTTTTT
v_gene: TRBV20-1
abundance: many
j_gene: TRBJ2-2
d_gene: NA

CDR3aa: CASSLGSAGGEKLFF
CDR3nt: TGTGCCAGCAGCTTAGGGTCTGCGGGCGGAGAAAAACTGTTTTTT
v_gene: TRBV7-8
abundance: NA
j_gene: TRBJ1-4
d_gene: NA

CDR3aa: CASSSMTRGRQETQYF
CDR3nt: TGCGCCAGCAGCTCAATGACGCGGGGGCGCCAAGAGACCCAGTACTTC
v_gene: TRBV5-1
abundance: many
j_gene: TRBJ2-5
d_gene: NA

CDR3aa: CASGNPGLAGARSYEQYF
CDR3nt: TGCGCCAGCGGAAACCCTGGACTAGCGGGGGCTCGTTCCTACGAGCAGTACTTC
v_gene: TRBV5-1
abundance: many
j_gene: TRBJ2-7
d_gene: TRBD2

CDR3aa: CASSQDTGAYEQFF
CDR3nt: TGCGCCAGCAGCCAAGACACAGGGGCCTATGAGCAGTTCTTC
v_gene: TRBV4-3
abundance: NA
j_gene: TRBJ2-1
d_gene: TRBD1

CDR3aa: CASSRWSTGGYSNQPQHF
CDR3nt: TGTGCCAGCAGCCGCTGGTCTACAGGGGGGTATAGCAATCAGCCCCAGCATTTT
v_gene: TRBV27
abundance: NA
j_gene: TRBJ1-5
d_gene: TRBD1

CDR3aa: CASSGGSKNTGELFF
CDR3nt: TGTGCCAGCAGTGGCGGGAGCAAGAACACCGGGGAGCTGTTTTTT
v_gene: TRBV2
abundance: many
j_gene: TRBJ2-2
d_gene: TRBD2

CDR3aa: CASSPPTSGGARLETQYF
CDR3nt: TGTGCCAGCTCACCACCGACTAGCGGGGGGGCCCGGTTGGAGACCCAGTACTTC
v_gene: TRBV18
abundance: many
j_gene: TRBJ2-5
d_gene: TRBD2

CDR3aa: CASSRQALPTSGELFF
CDR3nt: TGTGCCAGCAGCCGACAGGCGCTTCCCACCTCGGGGGAGCTGTTTTTT
v_gene: TRBV12-3/TRBV12-4
abundance: many
j_gene: TRBJ2-2
d_gene: NA

CDR3aa: CASSTPGTVSYEQYF
CDR3nt: TGTGCCAGCAGTACACCCGGGACGGTTTCCTACGAGCAGTACTTC
v_gene: TRBV25-1
abundance: many
j_gene: TRBJ2-7
d_gene: NA

CDR3aa: CASSYEESMPDTQYF
CDR3nt: TGTGCCAGCAGTTACGAGGAGTCGATGCCAGATACGCAGTATTTT
v_gene: TRBV6-5
abundance: NA
j_gene: TRBJ2-3
d_gene: NA

CDR3aa: CASSLTGRTYNELFF
CDR3nt: TGTGCCAGCAGCTTAACGGGGAGGACCTACAATGAGCTGTTCTTC
v_gene: TRBV7-2
abundance: NA
j_gene: TRBJ2-1
d_gene: NA

CDR3aa: CASSRGAGRVSPLHF
CDR3nt: TGTGCCAGCAGCCGCGGTGCAGGGCGGGTTTCACCCCTCCACTTT
v_gene: TRBV3-1
abundance: many
j_gene: TRBJ1-6
d_gene: NA

CDR3aa: CASSETVGGLSTDTQYF
CDR3nt: TGCGCCAGCAGTGAAACGGTGGGGGGTTTGAGCACAGATACGCAGTATTTT
v_gene: TRBV10-2
abundance: many
j_gene: TRBJ2-3
d_gene: NA

CDR3aa: CASSLTSISGEQYF
CDR3nt: TGTGCCAGCAGCTTAACCTCGATATCTGGCGAGCAGTACTTC
v_gene: TRBV7-2
abundance: many
j_gene: TRBJ2-7
d_gene: NA

CDR3aa: CASSLPGGGNEQFF
CDR3nt: TGTGCCAGCAGCCTCCCCGGAGGGGGCAATGAGCAGTTCTTC
v_gene: TRBV7-9
abundance: few
j_gene: TRBJ2-1
d_gene: NA

CDR3aa: CASSDSGTSVDTQYF
CDR3nt: TGTGCCAGCAGTGACTCGGGGACTAGCGTTGATACGCAGTATTTT
v_gene: TRBV6-4
abundance: many
j_gene: TRBJ2-3
d_gene: TRBD2

CDR3aa: CASSLVRLSTDTQYF
CDR3nt: TGTGCCAGCAGCTTAGTCCGGCTTAGCACAGATACGCAGTATTTT
v_gene: TRBV7-2
abundance: many
j_gene: TRBJ2-3
d_gene: NA

CDR3aa: CASSSIRDMNTEAFF
CDR3nt: TGTGCCAGTAGTTCGATCCGAGATATGAACACTGAAGCTTTCTTT
v_gene: TRBV19
abundance: many
j_gene: TRBJ1-1
d_gene: NA

CDR3aa: CASSLGANADTIYF
CDR3nt: TGCGCCAGCAGCTTGGGGGCCAATGCGGACACCATATATTTT
v_gene: TRBV5-1
abundance: few
j_gene: TRBJ1-3
d_gene: NA

CDR3aa: CASSDAGGTDTQYF
CDR3nt: TGTGCCAGCAGTGACGCGGGGGGCACAGATACGCAGTATTTT
v_gene: TRBV6-4
abundance: many
j_gene: TRBJ2-3
d_gene: TRBD2

CDR3aa: CASSPRGHNEQFF
CDR3nt: TGTGCCAGCAGCCCCCGGGGGCACAATGAGCAGTTCTTC
v_gene: TRBV3-1
abundance: many
j_gene: TRBJ2-1
d_gene: NA

CDR3aa: CASSYSTGINEQFF
CDR3nt: TGTGCCAGCAGCTACTCGACAGGGATTAATGAGCAGTTCTTC
v_gene: TRBV11-2
abundance: NA
j_gene: TRBJ2-1
d_gene: TRBD1

CDR3aa: CASSVGRTPYGYTF
CDR3nt: TGTGCCAGCAGCGTAGGGAGGACACCCTATGGCTACACCTTC
v_gene: TRBV9
abundance: many
j_gene: TRBJ1-2
d_gene: NA

CDR3aa: CASTGWDGRDQPQHF
CDR3nt: TGTGCCAGTACAGGATGGGACGGGAGAGATCAGCCCCAGCATTTT
v_gene: TRBV19
abundance: many
j_gene: TRBJ1-5
d_gene: NA

CDR3aa: CASSLRGFQPQHF
CDR3nt: TGTGCCAGCAGTTTACGGGGTTTTCAGCCCCAGCATTTT
v_gene: TRBV12-3/TRBV12-4
abundance: NA
j_gene: TRBJ1-5
d_gene: NA

CDR3aa: CATSRSSGEELFF
CDR3nt: TGTGCCACCAGCAGGTCTAGCGGGGAGGAGCTGTTTTTT
v_gene: TRBV15
abundance: few
j_gene: TRBJ2-2
d_gene: TRBD2

CDR3aa: CASSLGSGGATHTQYF
CDR3nt: TGTGCCAGCAGCTTAGGGAGCGGGGGGGCCACTCATACGCAGTATTTT
v_gene: TRBV11-2
abundance: many
j_gene: TRBJ2-3
d_gene: TRBD2

CDR3aa: CASSYSNEQFF
CDR3nt: TGTGCCAGCAGTTACTCGAATGAGCAGTTCTTC
v_gene: TRBV6-5
abundance: NA
j_gene: TRBJ2-1
d_gene: NA

CDR3aa: CVTREDGPNTGELFF
CDR3nt: TGTGTCACCCGAGAAGACGGTCCGAACACCGGGGAGCTGTTTTTT
v_gene: TRBV19
abundance: NA
j_gene: TRBJ2-2
d_gene: NA

CDR3aa: CASSQLAGGYEQYF
CDR3nt: TGTGCCAGCTCACAACTAGCGGGGGGTTACGAGCAGTACTTC
v_gene: TRBV18
abundance: many
j_gene: TRBJ2-7
d_gene: TRBD2

CDR3aa: CASSPPGTGELFF
CDR3nt: TGTGCCAGCAGCCCTCCGGGGACCGGGGAGCTGTTTTTT
v_gene: TRBV28
abundance: NA
j_gene: TRBJ2-2
d_gene: NA

CDR3aa: CASSPQVGTQYF
CDR3nt: TGTGCCAGCAGTCCGCAAGTGGGTACGCAGTATTTT
v_gene: TRBV12-3/TRBV12-4
abundance: many
j_gene: TRBJ2-3
d_gene: NA

CDR3aa: CASSRQGPYEQFF
CDR3nt: TGTGCCAGCAGCCGACAGGGGCCCTATGAGCAGTTCTTC
v_gene: TRBV11-2
abundance: NA
j_gene: TRBJ2-1
d_gene: TRBD1

CDR3aa: CSVGEQQGNPNTGELFF
CDR3nt: TGCAGCGTTGGAGAACAACAGGGTAATCCGAACACCGGGGAGCTGTTTTTT
v_gene: TRBV29-1
abundance: few
j_gene: TRBJ2-2
d_gene: NA

CDR3aa: CACPGQLYGYTF
CDR3nt: TGTGCCTGTCCGGGACAGCTCTATGGCTACACCTTC
v_gene: TRBV30
abundance: many
j_gene: TRBJ1-2
d_gene: TRBD1

CDR3aa: CASSLMNSETQYF
CDR3nt: TGTGCCAGCAGCTTAATGAATTCGGAGACCCAGTACTTC
v_gene: TRBV11-3
abundance: many
j_gene: TRBJ2-5
d_gene: NA

CDR3aa: CASSLSSSGPYTDTQYF
CDR3nt: TGTGCCAGCAGCCTGTCATCGTCCGGGCCGTACACAGATACGCAGTATTTT
v_gene: TRBV6-1
abundance: many
j_gene: TRBJ2-3
d_gene: NA